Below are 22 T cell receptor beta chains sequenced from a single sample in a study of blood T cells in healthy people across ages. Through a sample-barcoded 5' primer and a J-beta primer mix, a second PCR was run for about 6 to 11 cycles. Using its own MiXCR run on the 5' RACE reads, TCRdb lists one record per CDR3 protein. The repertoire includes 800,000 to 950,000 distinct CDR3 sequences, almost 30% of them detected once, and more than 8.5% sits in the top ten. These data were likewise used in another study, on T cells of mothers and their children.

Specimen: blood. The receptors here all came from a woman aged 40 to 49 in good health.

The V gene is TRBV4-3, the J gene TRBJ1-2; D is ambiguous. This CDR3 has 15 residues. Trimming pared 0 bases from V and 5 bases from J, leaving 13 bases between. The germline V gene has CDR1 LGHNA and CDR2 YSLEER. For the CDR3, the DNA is TGCGCCAGCAGCCAAGATCGTTCACACCAGTATGGCTACACCTTC. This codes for CASSQDRSHQYGYTF.

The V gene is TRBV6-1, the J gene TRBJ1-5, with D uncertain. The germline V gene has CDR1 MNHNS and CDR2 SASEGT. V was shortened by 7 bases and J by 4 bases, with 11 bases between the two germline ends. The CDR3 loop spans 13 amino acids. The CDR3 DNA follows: TGTGCCAGCATCCCGGTGGGGAATCAGCCCCAGCATTTT. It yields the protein CASIPVGNQPQHF.

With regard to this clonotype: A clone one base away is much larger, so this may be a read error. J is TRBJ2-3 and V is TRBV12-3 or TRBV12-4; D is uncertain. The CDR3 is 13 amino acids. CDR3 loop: CASSFLNTDMQYF. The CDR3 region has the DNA TGTGCCAGCAGTTTCCTTAACACAGATATGCAGTATTTT.

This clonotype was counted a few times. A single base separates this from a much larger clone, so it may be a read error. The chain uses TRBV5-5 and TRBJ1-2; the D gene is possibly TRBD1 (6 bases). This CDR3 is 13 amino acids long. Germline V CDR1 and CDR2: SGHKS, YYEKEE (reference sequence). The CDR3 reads CASSPGTIAGCTF. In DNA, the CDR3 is TGTGCCAGCAGCCCCGGGACAATTGCTGGCTGCACCTTC. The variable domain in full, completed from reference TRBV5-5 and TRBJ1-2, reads DAGVTQSPTHLIKTRGQQVTLRCSPISGHKSVSWYQQVLGQGPQFIFQYYEKEERGRGNFPDRFSARQFPNYSSELNVNALLLGDSALYLCASSPGTIAGCTFGSGTRLTVV.

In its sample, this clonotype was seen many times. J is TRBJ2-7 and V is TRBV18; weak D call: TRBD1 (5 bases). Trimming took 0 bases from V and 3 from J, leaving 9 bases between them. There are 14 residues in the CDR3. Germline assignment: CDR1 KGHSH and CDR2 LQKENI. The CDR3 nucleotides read TGTGCCAGCTCACCACCTGGGGCCTTCTACGAGCAGTACTTC. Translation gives CASSPPGAFYEQYF.

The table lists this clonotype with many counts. CDR3 amino acids: CASSLSTGYNEQFF. CDR3 coding DNA: TGTGCCAGCAGCTTAAGTACTGGTTACAATGAGCAGTTCTTC. The V and J genes are TRBV7-9 and TRBJ2-1; no definite D call. This CDR3 has 14 residues. The V gene lost 2 bases and the J gene lost 4 bases, with 9 bases spanning the gap. Germline V lookup: CDR1 SEHNR, CDR2 FQNEAQ (reference sequence).

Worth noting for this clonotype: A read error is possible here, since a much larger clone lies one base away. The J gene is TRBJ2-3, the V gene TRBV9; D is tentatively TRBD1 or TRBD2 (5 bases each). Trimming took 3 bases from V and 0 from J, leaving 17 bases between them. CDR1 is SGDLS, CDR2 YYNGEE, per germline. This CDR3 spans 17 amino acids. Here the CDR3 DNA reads TGTGCCAGCAGCGGTGACAGTGATGGAGGAAGCACAGATACGCAGTATTTT. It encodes CASSGDSDGGSTDTQYF.

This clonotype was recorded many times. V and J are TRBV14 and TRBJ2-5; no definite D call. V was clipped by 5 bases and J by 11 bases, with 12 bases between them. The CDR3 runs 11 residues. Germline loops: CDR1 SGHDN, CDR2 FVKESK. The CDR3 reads CASSAMKEQYF. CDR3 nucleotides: TGTGCCAGCAGCGCAATGAAAGAGCAGTACTTC.

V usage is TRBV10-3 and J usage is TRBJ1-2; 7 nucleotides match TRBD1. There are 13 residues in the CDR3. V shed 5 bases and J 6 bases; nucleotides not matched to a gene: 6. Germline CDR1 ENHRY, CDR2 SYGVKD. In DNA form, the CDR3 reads TGTGCCATCAGTCTCAGGGGGACTGATGGCTACACCTTC. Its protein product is CAISLRGTDGYTF.

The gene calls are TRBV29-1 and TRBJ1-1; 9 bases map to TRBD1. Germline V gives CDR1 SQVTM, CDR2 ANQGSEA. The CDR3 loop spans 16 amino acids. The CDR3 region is CSTPGPGTGMSTEAFF. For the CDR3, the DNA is TGCAGTACACCGGGGCCGGGGACAGGGATGAGCACTGAAGCTTTCTTT.

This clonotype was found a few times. The CDR3 DNA is TGTGCCAGCAGTTACTTGCAGGGGGCTAACTATGGCTACACCTTC. Residues: CASSYLQGANYGYTF. The chain carries TRBV6-6 and TRBJ1-2; 7 nucleotides align to TRBD1. CDR3 length: 15 residues. Germline loops: CDR1 MNHNY, CDR2 SVGAGI (reference sequence). The V and J ends lost 1 base and 0 bases, in that order; junction bases with no gene match: 2.

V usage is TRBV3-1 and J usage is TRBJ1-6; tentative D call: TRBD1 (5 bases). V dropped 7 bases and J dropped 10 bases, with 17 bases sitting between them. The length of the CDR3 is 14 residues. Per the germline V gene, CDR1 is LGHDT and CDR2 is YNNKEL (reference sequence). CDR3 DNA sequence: TGTGCCAGCACGGTGAAAGGGGCCTACTCACCCCTCCACTTT. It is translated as CASTVKGAYSPLHF.

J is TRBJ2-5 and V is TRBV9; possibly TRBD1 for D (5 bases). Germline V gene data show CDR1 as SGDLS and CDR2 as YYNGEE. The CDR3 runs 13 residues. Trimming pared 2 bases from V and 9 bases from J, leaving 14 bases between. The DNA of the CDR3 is TGTGCCAGCAGCGTTCAGGGATCTGTGGCCCAGTACTTC. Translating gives CASSVQGSVAQYF.

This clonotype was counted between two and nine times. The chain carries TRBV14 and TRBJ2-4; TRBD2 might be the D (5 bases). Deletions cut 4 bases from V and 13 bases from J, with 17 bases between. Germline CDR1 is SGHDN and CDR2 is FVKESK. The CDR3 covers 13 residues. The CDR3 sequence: CASSRAGRGEQYF. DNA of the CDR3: TGTGCCAGCAGCCGGGCAGGACGGGGAGAGCAGTACTTC.

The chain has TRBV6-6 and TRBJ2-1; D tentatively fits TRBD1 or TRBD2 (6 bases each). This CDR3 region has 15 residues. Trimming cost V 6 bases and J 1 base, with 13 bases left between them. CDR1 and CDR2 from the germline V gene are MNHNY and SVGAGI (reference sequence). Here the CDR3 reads CASSDGGTSYNEQFF. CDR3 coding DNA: TGTGCCAGCAGCGATGGGGGGACATCCTACAATGAGCAGTTCTTC.

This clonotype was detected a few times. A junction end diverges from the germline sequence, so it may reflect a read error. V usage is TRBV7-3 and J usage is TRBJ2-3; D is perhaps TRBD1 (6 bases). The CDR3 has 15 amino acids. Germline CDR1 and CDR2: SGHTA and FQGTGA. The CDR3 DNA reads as TGTGCCAGCAGCCCGAGCGGTGGTTGGACAGATATGCAGTATTTT. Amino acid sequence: CASSPSGGWTDMQYF.

CDR3 region: CASRPLGTGAYGYTF. DNA for the CDR3: TGTGCCAGCAGGCCCTTGGGGACAGGGGCGTATGGCTACACCTTC. The rearrangement joins TRBV7-8 to TRBJ1-2; 10 bases map to TRBD1. CDR1 and CDR2 from the germline V gene are SGHVS and FQNEAQ. The CDR3 runs to 15 residues. V lost 6 bases and J lost 5; bases outside the gene matches: 9. The variable domain in full, completed from reference TRBV7-8 and TRBJ1-2, reads GAGVSQSPRYKVAKRGQDVALRCDPISGHVSLFWYQQALGQGPEFLTYFQNEAQLDKSGLPSDRFFAERPEGSVSTLKIQRTQQEDSAVYLCASRPLGTGAYGYTFGSGTRLTVV.

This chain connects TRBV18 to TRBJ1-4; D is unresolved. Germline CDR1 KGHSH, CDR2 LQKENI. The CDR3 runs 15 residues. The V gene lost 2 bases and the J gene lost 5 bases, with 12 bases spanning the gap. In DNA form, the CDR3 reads TGTGCCAGCTCACCAATGAGTACTAAAAATGAAAAACTGTTTTTT. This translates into CASSPMSTKNEKLFF.

The CDR3 reads CSARDFRLAGTNEQFF. The CDR3 nucleotides read TGCAGTGCTAGAGATTTTAGACTAGCGGGGACCAATGAGCAGTTCTTC. This rearrangement joins TRBV20-1 to TRBJ2-1, with 11 bases lining up with TRBD2. This CDR3 has 16 residues. Trimming removed 0 bases from V and 6 bases from J; junction bases left unmatched: 7. Germline V gene sequence: CDR1 DFQATT, CDR2 SNEGSKA (reference sequence).

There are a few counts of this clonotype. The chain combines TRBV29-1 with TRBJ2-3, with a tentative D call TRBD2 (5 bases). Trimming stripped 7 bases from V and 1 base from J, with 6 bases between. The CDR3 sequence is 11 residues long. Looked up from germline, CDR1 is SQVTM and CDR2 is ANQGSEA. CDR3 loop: CSERGTDTQYF. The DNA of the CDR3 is TGCAGCGAGAGGGGCACAGATACGCAGTATTTT.

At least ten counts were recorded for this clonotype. The CDR3 sequence: CASSLMSGNSYNEQFF. The CDR3, as DNA: TGTGCCAGCAGCTTAATGTCGGGTAACTCCTACAATGAGCAGTTCTTC. The chain couples TRBV7-3 to TRBJ2-1, with D unclear. In germline, CDR1 is SGHTA, CDR2 FQGTGA. The V end was cut by 1 base, the J end by 0 bases, with 10 bases between. This CDR3 is 16 amino acids long.

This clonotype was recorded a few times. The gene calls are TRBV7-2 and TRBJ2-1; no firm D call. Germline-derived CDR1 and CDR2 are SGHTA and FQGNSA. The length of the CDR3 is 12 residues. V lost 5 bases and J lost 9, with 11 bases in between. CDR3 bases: TGTGCCAGCAGCCCCAGTCGGCTTGAGCAGTTCTTC. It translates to CASSPSRLEQFF. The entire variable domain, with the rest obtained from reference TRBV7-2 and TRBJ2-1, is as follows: GAGVSQSPSNKVTEKGKDVELRCDPISGHTALYWYRQSLGQGLEFLIYFQGNSAPDKSGLPSDRFSAERTGGSVSTLTIQRTQQEDSAVYLCASSPSRLEQFFGPGTRLTVL.